The 26 T cell receptor beta chains reported below all come from one sample, sequenced in a study of cytomegalovirus exposure and HLA in healthy donors. The assay was immunoSEQ multiplex PCR, and TCRdb's table has in-frame clones only and misses some. The data contain about 140,000 clones, about nine tenths of them singletons. The sequenced sample was PBMCs. The receptors derive from a man between 18 and 35 years old in good health and CMV-seronegative.

V and J are TRBV5-8 and TRBJ2-1, with 9 nucleotides matching TRBD2. V was pared by 0 bases and J by 5 bases, with 6 bases of the junction left unmatched. Germline values: CDR1 SGHTS, CDR2 YDEGEE. There are 16 residues in the CDR3. CDR3 sequence: CASSLALAGPNNEQFF. CDR3 bases: TGTGCCAGCAGCTTGGCACTAGCGGGCCCGAACAATGAGCAGTTCTTC.

The rearrangement uses TRBV4-1 and TRBJ1-5, with 7 bases matching TRBD1. Germline V lookup: CDR1 MGHRA, CDR2 YSYEKL. This CDR3 region has 18 residues. V gave up 4 bases and J gave up 5 bases; unmatched junction bases: 17. This chain's CDR3 is CASSPVRQGIRDDQPQHF. The CDR3 DNA is TGCGCCAGCAGCCCAGTCAGACAGGGAATTCGAGATGATCAGCCCCAGCATTTT.

This clone was counted once. The chain combines TRBV18 with TRBJ1-1; D is ambiguous. The CDR3 contains 14 residues. The V end lost 3 bases, the J end lost 6 bases, and 14 bases lay between the germline ends. CDR1 is KGHSH and CDR2 is LQKENI in the germline V gene. The CDR3 DNA sequence: TGTGCCAGCTCACCGCTATCGAGGAGGGCTGAAGCTTTCTTT. It specifies CASSPLSRRAEAFF.

The chain combines TRBV14 with TRBJ2-1, with 8 bases aligning to TRBD2. The CDR3 consists of 18 residues. Trimming removed 4 bases from V and 7 bases from J; junction bases left unmatched: 18. The germline gives CDR1 SGHDN, CDR2 FVKESK. The CDR3, as DNA: TGTGCCAGCAGCCGAAAGTTCTCTCTTGCGGGACTAGGGAATGAGCAGTTCTTC. This sequence encodes CASSRKFSLAGLGNEQFF.

The chain uses TRBV6-1 and TRBJ1-2, with a possible D match to TRBD1 (5 bases). CDR3 size: 13 residues. Trimming removed 5 bases from V and 10 bases from J, with 17 bases in between. Germline CDR1 and CDR2: MNHNS and SASEGT. The CDR3 here is CASSSTGTAFYTF. CDR3 sequence (DNA): TGTGCCAGCAGTTCTACGGGGACTGCCTTCTACACCTTC.

The rearrangement links TRBV6-4 to TRBJ1-5; D is perhaps TRBD1 (5 bases). The CDR3 extends over 17 amino acids. V was shortened by 2 bases and J by 4 bases, with 18 bases between the two germline ends. CDR1 is MRHNA and CDR2 is SNTAGT in the germline V gene. DNA for the CDR3: TGTGCCAGCAGTGACGGGACGGAACGGGAGGGAAATCAGCCCCAGCATTTT. This gives the protein CASSDGTEREGNQPQHF.

This clone showed up just once. This chain uses TRBV30 with TRBJ1-5; D perhaps matches TRBD1 (6 bases). The CDR3 consists of 14 residues. Germline V gives CDR1 GTSNPN, CDR2 SVGIG (reference sequence). V was pared by 1 base and J by 5 bases, with 12 bases between. The DNA for the CDR3 is TGTGCCTGGAGTGAGGCCAGGGGAGATCAGCCCCAGCATTTT. Translating gives CAWSEARGDQPQHF.

V is TRBV19 and J is TRBJ1-1; D is unresolved. Germline V gene lookup returns CDR1 LNHDA and CDR2 SQIVND (reference sequence). The CDR3 covers 16 residues. V gave up 3 bases and J gave up 0 bases, with 14 bases separating them. The chain's CDR3 is CASSIRVAGLNTEAFF. The DNA of the CDR3 is TGTGCCAGTAGTATCCGTGTAGCGGGCTTGAACACTGAAGCTTTCTTT.

This sequence joins TRBV5-4 and TRBJ2-2, with 8 bases lining up with TRBD1. The CDR3 runs 15 residues. The V segment lost 5 bases and the J segment 4 bases; nucleotides outside the gene matches: 7. CDR1 is SGHNT, CDR2 YYREEE, per germline (reference sequence). The CDR3 DNA follows: TGTGCCAGCAGACACGCCGGACAGGGCACCGGGGAGCTGTTTTTT. Its protein product is CASRHAGQGTGELFF.

The gene calls are TRBV25-1 and TRBJ2-2; 8 bases agree with TRBD2. With 7 bases clipped from V and 5 bases from J, the junction kept 9 bases outside the gene matches. The CDR3 loop spans 15 amino acids. Germline lookup yields CDR1 MGHDK and CDR2 SYGVNS. The CDR3 loop reads CASTGGAGWTGELFF. CDR3 in DNA: TGTGCCAGCACCGGGGGGGCAGGATGGACCGGGGAGCTGTTTTTT.

The rearrangement joins TRBV6-6 to TRBJ2-1; 7 bases align to TRBD2. V trimming: 4 bases; J trimming: 4 bases; junction bases outside the gene matches: 7. This CDR3 contains 15 residues. CDR1 and CDR2 (germline): MNHNY, SVGAGI (reference sequence). The CDR3 DNA follows: TGTGCCAGCAGTTTTGTCCGGGGGGAGTACAATGAGCAGTTCTTC. Its translation is CASSFVRGEYNEQFF.

CDR3 amino acids: CASSGTVFNYGYTF. In DNA, the CDR3 is TGTGCCAGCAGTGGGACTGTTTTTAACTATGGCTACACCTTC. The V and J genes are TRBV2 and TRBJ1-2; D is undetermined. Germline lookup yields CDR1 SNHLY and CDR2 FYNNEI. The V and J ends lost 4 bases and 1 base respectively, with 10 bases between them. The CDR3 is 14 amino acids.

The genes are TRBV7-9 and TRBJ2-5; no clear D. The CDR3 has 15 residues. V shed 2 bases and J shed 0 bases, with 10 bases lying between them. Germline CDR1 SEHNR, CDR2 FQNEAQ (reference sequence). DNA for the CDR3: TGTGCCAGCAGCTTAAAATCATACAACCAAGAGACCCAGTACTTC. As protein: CASSLKSYNQETQYF.

The rearrangement uses TRBV28 and TRBJ2-7; D might be TRBD1 (7 bases). V was shortened by 6 bases and J by 1 base, with 16 bases between the two germline ends. Germline CDR1 and CDR2: MDHEN and SYDVKM. The length of the CDR3 is 15 residues. CDR3 protein: CASSRGGTASYEQYV. As DNA, the CDR3 is TGTGCCAGCAGCCGGGGCGGGACAGCTTCCTACGAGCAGTACGTC.

This clone was counted only a few times. This chain connects TRBV25-1 to TRBJ2-3, with a weak D call TRBD1 (5 bases). The CDR3 sequence is 13 residues long. Germline lookup yields CDR1 MGHDK and CDR2 SYGVNS. The V gene lost 4 bases and the J gene lost 1 base, with 6 bases spanning the gap. The CDR3 nucleotides are TGTGCCAGCAGTGGCAGGGGCACAGATACGCAGTATTTT. Amino acids: CASSGRGTDTQYF.

CDR3: CASSAQGTDTQYF. CDR3 sequence (DNA): TGTGCCAGCAGCGCGCAGGGTACAGATACGCAGTATTTT. This chain links TRBV7-2 with TRBJ2-3, with a weak D call TRBD1 (5 bases). There are 13 residues in the CDR3. Per germline, CDR1 SGHTA and CDR2 FQGNSA. The V end lost 5 bases, the J end lost 3 bases, and 9 bases lay between the germline ends.

This clone was observed a single time. This rearrangement joins TRBV19 to TRBJ2-1; TRBD2 matches 13 bases. Germline V gene lookup returns CDR1 LNHDA and CDR2 SQIVND (reference sequence). The V segment lost 1 base and the J segment 7 bases; nucleotides outside the gene matches: 4. CDR3 length: 16 residues. CDR3 amino acids: CASSIGTSGRINEQFF. CDR3 coding DNA: TGTGCCAGTAGTATAGGGACTAGCGGGAGAATAAATGAGCAGTTCTTC.

This clone was counted between two and nine times. This chain links TRBV9 with TRBJ1-6; D is possibly TRBD1 (6 bases). CDR1 and CDR2 from the germline V gene are SGDLS and YYNGEE. Trimming stripped 0 bases from V and 6 bases from J, with 10 bases between. The CDR3 loop spans 15 amino acids. The CDR3 DNA reads as TGTGCCAGCAGCGTAGCTACAGGGACTAATTCACCCCTCCACTTT. This translates into CASSVATGTNSPLHF.

This chain joins TRBV19 and TRBJ1-3; tentative D call: TRBD1 (6 bases). Germline CDR1 LNHDA, CDR2 SQIVND (reference sequence). This CDR3 contains 16 residues. The germline V and J ends were trimmed by 4 bases and 0 bases, with 13 bases remaining between them. CDR3 loop: CASSRVRQVSGNTIYF. The DNA of the CDR3 is TGTGCCAGTAGTAGGGTCCGACAGGTCTCTGGAAACACCATATATTTT.

The chain links TRBV11-2 to TRBJ2-1; the match to TRBD2 covers 12 bases. The V gene's germline CDR1 is SGHAT and CDR2 FQNNGV. Germline trimming cut 3 bases from V and 12 bases from J; bases unmatched to any gene: 9. The CDR3 is made up of 15 amino acids. In DNA form, the CDR3 reads TGTGCCAGCAGCTTGGGCCCCGCTAGCGGGAGGGCGCAGTTCTTC. It encodes CASSLGPASGRAQFF.

V is TRBV7-9 and J is TRBJ1-2; possible D gene TRBD1, 5 bases. Germline V gene data show CDR1 as SEHNR and CDR2 as FQNEAQ (reference sequence). The CDR3 runs to 16 residues. V lost 5 bases, J lost 1 base, and 17 bases lay in between. CDR3 amino acids: CASSGFGDFLNYGYTF. Written as DNA, the CDR3 is TGTGCCAGCAGCGGCTTTGGGGACTTCCTTAACTATGGCTACACCTTC.

The chain uses TRBV5-8 and TRBJ1-1; no clear D. From germline, CDR1 is SGHTS and CDR2 YDEGEE. The ends were cut back, 4 bases at V and 5 bases at J, with 18 bases in the middle. The CDR3 runs to 15 residues. CDR3 amino acids: CASSAGWRERTEAFF. The DNA for the CDR3 is TGTGCCAGCAGCGCCGGATGGAGGGAAAGGACTGAAGCTTTCTTT.

The CDR3 region has the DNA TGTGCCAGCAGTGACGCGGGAAGCTCCTACGAGCAGTACTTC. This gives the protein CASSDAGSSYEQYF. V and J are TRBV2 and TRBJ2-7; a weak D match, TRBD2 (6 bases). Germline V lookup: CDR1 SNHLY, CDR2 FYNNEI. The CDR3 runs to 14 residues. Trimming left V 3 bases short and J 0 bases short, with 9 bases between.

The genes are TRBV9 and TRBJ2-3; no reliable D call. Germline-derived CDR1 and CDR2 are SGDLS and YYNGEE. Trimming removed 1 base from V and 0 bases from J, with 12 bases in between. The CDR3 sequence is 16 residues long. The CDR3 loop reads CASSVTGSTSTDTQYF. CDR3 coding DNA: TGTGCCAGCAGCGTAACCGGGTCAACTAGCACAGATACGCAGTATTTT.

The V and J genes are TRBV30 and TRBJ2-3; TRBD2 agrees at 10 bases. The germline gives CDR1 GTSNPN, CDR2 SVGIG (reference sequence). The CDR3 totals 15 residues. J gave up 5 bases and V 4 bases, and 9 bases lay outside the gene matches. CDR3 coding DNA: TGTGCCTGGAAGGCTAGCGGGAGTTCAAGAGATACGCAGTATTTT. The encoded protein is CAWKASGSSRDTQYF.

J is TRBJ2-2 and V is TRBV7-7, with D possibly matching TRBD1 (6 bases). Deletions cut 2 bases from V and 2 bases from J, with 12 bases between. The CDR3 has 16 residues. Germline-derived CDR1 and CDR2 are SSHAT and FNYEAQ (reference sequence). In DNA form, the CDR3 reads TGTGCCAGCAGCTTAATGGGGGCGGGTAACACCGGGGAGCTGTTTTTT. Translated, it gives CASSLMGAGNTGELFF. Combining the CDR3 with reference TRBV7-7 and TRBJ2-2 gives the whole variable domain GAGVSQSPRYKVTKRGQDVTLRCDPISSHATLYWYQQALGQGPEFLTYFNYEAQPDKSGLPSDRFSAERPEGSISTLTIQRTEQRDSAMYRCASSLMGAGNTGELFFGEGSRLTVL.